The T cell receptor beta chain described here comes from a study of identical twins. This CDR3 is 14 amino acids long. Looked up from germline, CDR1 is SQVTM and CDR2 is ANQGSEA. V was shortened by 5 bases and J by 4 bases, with 14 bases between the two germline ends. Addition of a universal primer site occurred through template switching, and cDNA carried unique molecular identifiers. TCRdb fed the 5' RACE reads into MiXCR, producing one record per CDR3 protein. The sample has approximately 670,000 distinct CDR3 sequences; 5.5% to 6.5% are singletons. This clonotype has at least ten counts. Its antigen is as yet unknown. Overall study results and limits: Twin pairs' shared out-of-frame alpha sequences were enriched in low generation probability.

V usage is TRBV29-1 and J usage is TRBJ1-4; D uncertain. This clonotype was obtained from a man between 18 and 35 years old in good health. The sample consisted of naive T cells sorted from blood. The CDR3: CSVLRPEVNEKLFF. In DNA form, the CDR3 reads TGCAGCGTTTTACGTCCTGAAGTTAATGAAAAACTGTTTTTT.